Below are 2 T cell receptor beta chains sequenced from a single sample in a study of blood T cell repertoires in COVID-19. The table came from immunoSEQ multiplex PCR; TCRdb's copy has only in-frame clones and leaves some out. Among about 250,000 clones listed, around 82% were seen once. Sequenced material: peripheral blood. These receptors were obtained from a person aged 65 to 85 with COVID-19, enrolled during active disease.

The genes are TRBV9 and TRBJ2-1; TRBD2 aligns across 13 bases. Trimming removed 4 bases from V and 8 bases from J; junction bases left unmatched: 9. Germline V gene sequence: CDR1 SGDLS, CDR2 YYNGEE. The CDR3 is 16 amino acids. The CDR3 sequence: CASSPRLAGGLDEQFF. The CDR3 DNA reads TGTGCCAGCAGCCCCCGACTAGCGGGAGGTCTCGATGAGCAGTTCTTC.

This sequence joins TRBV13 and TRBJ1-1; unclear D gene. Trimming shortened V by 8 bases and J by 5 bases, and 12 bases separated the two germline ends. There are 12 residues in the CDR3. CDR1 and CDR2 from the germline V gene are PRHDT and FYEKMQ (reference sequence). CDR3 DNA sequence: TGTGCCAGCCTTCGGGGAGGAACTGAAGCTTTCTTT. Translated, it gives CASLRGGTEAFF.